This is a list of T cell receptor beta chains from one sample in a study of blood T cells in healthy people across ages. TCRdb called the 5' RACE reads again in MiXCR, with one record for every CDR3 protein. This table holds some 1.5 million distinct CDR3 sequences, 28% found once. Sequenced input: blood. The receptors derive from a woman aged 30 to 39 in good health. The CDR3 runs from the conserved cysteine through the conserved F or W. A D gene is named only where the DNA matches it firmly. Not all rows give a size; the values are once, few, many and, for expanded clones, a class.

J | size | D | V | CDR3 | DNA
TRBJ2-3 | few | . | TRBV10-3 | CAISGSQALRTDTQYF | TGTGCCATCAGTGGTAGTCAGGCCCTACGGACAGATACGCAGTATTTT
TRBJ2-5 | . | TRBD1 | TRBV19 | CASSPPRQGKQETQYF | TGTGCCAGTAGCCCTCCGAGACAGGGGAAGCAAGAGACCCAGTACTTC
TRBJ2-1 | few | . | TRBV14 | CASRNSLGSSNEQFF | TGTGCCAGCAGGAATTCCTTGGGCTCGTCCAATGAGCAGTTCTTC
TRBJ1-2 | few | TRBD1 | TRBV28 | CASSSGQVDGYTF | TGTGCCAGCAGCTCGGGACAGGTTGATGGCTACACCTTC
TRBJ2-1 | . | TRBD2 | TRBV7-9 | CASSSIAGGRGSEQFF | TGTGCCAGCAGCTCAATAGCGGGGGGGCGAGGGAGTGAGCAGTTCTTC
TRBJ1-1 | . | . | TRBV19 | CAGIGSEAFF | TGTGCCGGTATCGGGTCTGAAGCTTTCTTT
TRBJ2-1 | . | TRBD2 | TRBV4-3 | CASSPSPLAGGRGEQFF | TGCGCCAGCAGCCCCAGTCCTCTCGCGGGAGGGCGCGGTGAGCAGTTCTTC
TRBJ2-5 | . | . | TRBV5-1 | CASSLVRGEGEETQYF | TGCGCCAGCAGCTTGGTTAGGGGAGAAGGGGAAGAGACCCAGTACTTC
TRBJ2-4 | many | . | TRBV12-3/TRBV12-4 | CASSPLEGSKNIQYF | TGTGCCAGCAGTCCCTTAGAGGGGTCCAAAAACATTCAGTACTTC
TRBJ1-1 | few | TRBD1 | TRBV15 | CATSRARDSTEAFF | TGTGCCACCAGCAGAGCCCGGGACAGCACTGAAGCTTTCTTT
TRBJ1-2 | few | TRBD1 | TRBV5-1 | CASSPDPGQQYGYTF | TGCGCCAGCAGCCCGGATCCGGGACAGCAGTATGGCTACACCTTC
TRBJ2-3 | . | . | TRBV2 | CASGALTGDTQYF | TGTGCCAGCGGGGCCTTAACTGGGGATACGCAGTATTTT
TRBJ1-1 | few | . | TRBV5-1 | CASCQGPNTEAFF | TGCGCCAGCTGCCAGGGCCCGAACACTGAAGCTTTCTTT
TRBJ2-1 | many | TRBD2 | TRBV27 | CASSLAGGSVNEQFF | TGTGCCAGCAGTTTAGCGGGAGGGTCGGTCAATGAGCAGTTCTTC
TRBJ1-2 | many | . | TRBV9 | CASSGINGYTF | TGTGCCAGCAGCGGGATAAATGGCTACACCTTC
TRBJ2-1 | few | . | TRBV4-1 | CASRNSGRNSYNEQFF | TGTGCCAGCAGAAATAGTGGCAGAAACTCCTACAATGAGCAGTTCTTC
TRBJ2-4 | few | . | TRBV7-2 | CASSRYNEQYF | TGTGCCAGCAGTCGTTACAATGAGCAGTACTTC
TRBJ2-7 | . | TRBD1 | TRBV12-3/TRBV12-4 | CASSQIWLARGHYEQYF | TGTGCCAGCAGTCAGATTTGGTTGGCCAGGGGGCATTACGAGCAGTACTTC
TRBJ2-3 | . | TRBD1 | TRBV9 | CASSAPGQGAGDTQYF | TGTGCCAGCAGCGCGCCGGGACAGGGGGCAGGAGATACGCAGTATTTT
TRBJ2-1 | many | . | TRBV28 | CASLDSPSNEQFF | TGTGCCAGCCTGGACTCCCCCTCCAATGAGCAGTTCTTC
TRBJ1-5 | . | . | TRBV12-5 | CASGLASNQPQHF | TGTGCTAGTGGTTTGGCTAGCAATCAGCCCCAGCATTTT
TRBJ2-1 | once | TRBD1 | TRBV29-1 | CSVTGTDSYNEQFF | TGCAGCGTTACCGGGACAGACTCCTACAATGAGCAGTTCTTC
TRBJ1-2 | . | . | TRBV5-1 | CASSLTAGTNYGYTF | TGCGCCAGCAGCTTGACAGCAGGAACTAACTATGGCTACACCTTC
TRBJ2-1 | . | . | TRBV6-2/TRBV6-3 | CASSKSREQFF | TGTGCCAGCAGTAAGAGCAGGGAGCAGTTCTTC
TRBJ1-2 | few | . | TRBV29-1 | CSARVGGYTYYGYTF | TGCAGCGCCCGGGTTGGGGGGTACACCTACTATGGCTACACCTTC
TRBJ2-5 | many | . | TRBV28 | CASREQGGNRETQYF | TGTGCCAGCAGGGAACAGGGAGGAAATCGAGAGACCCAGTACTTC
TRBJ2-7 | few | . | TRBV20-1 | CSARDRTGRRDEQYF | TGCAGTGCTAGAGATCGCACAGGGAGAAGGGACGAGCAGTACTTC
TRBJ2-5 | few | . | TRBV20-1 | CSAKERFKETQYF | TGCAGTGCCAAGGAGCGATTTAAGGAGACCCAGTACTTC
TRBJ2-3 | . | . | TRBV7-2 | CASSVSGPSTDTQYF | TGTGCCAGCAGCGTTAGCGGACCTAGCACAGATACGCAGTATTTT
TRBJ1-4 | few | . | TRBV5-6 | CASTDMFNEKLFF | TGTGCCAGCACCGACATGTTTAATGAAAAACTGTTTTTT
TRBJ2-1 | . | . | TRBV29-1 | CSPGGTAQTQPYNEQFF | TGCAGCCCAGGAGGGACAGCACAAACGCAGCCCTACAATGAGCAGTTCTTC
TRBJ1-2 | few | TRBD1 | TRBV6-5 | CASSKGGYYGYTF | TGTGCCAGCAGCAAAGGGGGCTACTATGGCTACACCTTC
TRBJ2-7 | . | TRBD2 | TRBV27 | CASSLAWGGGYEQYF | TGTGCCAGCAGCTTGGCCTGGGGGGGAGGCTACGAGCAGTACTTC
TRBJ2-2 | few | . | TRBV29-1 | CSVARNTGELFF | TGCAGCGTTGCCCGGAACACCGGGGAGCTGTTTTTT
TRBJ2-5 | . | TRBD2 | TRBV3-1 | CASSQAPSGLQETQYF | TGTGCCAGCAGCCAAGCGCCTAGCGGGCTACAAGAGACCCAGTACTTC
TRBJ2-5 | many | TRBD1 | TRBV29-1 | CSVESWTGEETQYF | TGCAGCGTTGAATCTTGGACAGGGGAAGAGACCCAGTACTTC
TRBJ2-1 | few | TRBD2 | TRBV20-1 | CSARPAGGRSYNEQFF | TGCAGTGCTCGGCCAGCGGGGGGCCGCTCCTACAATGAGCAGTTCTTC
TRBJ2-7 | . | . | TRBV20-1 | CSARYVRNEQYF | TGCAGTGCTAGATACGTGCGGAATGAGCAGTACTTC
TRBJ1-1 | . | . | TRBV5-1 | CASSRSPENTEAFF | TGCGCCAGCAGCAGGTCCCCAGAGAACACTGAAGCTTTCTTT
TRBJ1-2 | . | . | TRBV29-1 | CSVEGRAGMGGYTF | TGCAGCGTTGAAGGGCGAGCGGGGATGGGCGGCTACACCTTC
TRBJ2-5 | . | . | TRBV5-1 | CASSFQDRETQYF | TGCGCCAGCAGCTTCCAGGACCGAGAGACCCAGTACTTC
TRBJ2-5 | many | TRBD2 | TRBV7-2 | CASSLGTSSGTQYF | TGTGCCAGCAGCTTGGGGACTAGCTCGGGGACCCAGTACTTC
TRBJ1-1 | . | . | TRBV7-6 | CASSLAGGAGLKVEAFF | TGTGCCAGCAGCTTAGCGGGGGGGGCCGGTTTGAAGGTTGAAGCTTTCTTT